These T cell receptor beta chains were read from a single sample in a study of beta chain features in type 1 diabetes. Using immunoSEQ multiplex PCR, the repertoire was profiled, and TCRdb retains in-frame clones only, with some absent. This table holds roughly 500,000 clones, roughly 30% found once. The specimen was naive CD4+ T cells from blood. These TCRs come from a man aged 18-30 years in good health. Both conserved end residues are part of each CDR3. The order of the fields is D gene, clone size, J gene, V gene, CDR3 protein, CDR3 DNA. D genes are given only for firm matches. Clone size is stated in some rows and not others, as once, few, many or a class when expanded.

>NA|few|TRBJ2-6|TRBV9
CASSVVAEVRANVLTF
TGTGCCAGCAGCGTAGTTGCGGAGGTGAGGGCCAACGTCCTGACTTTC
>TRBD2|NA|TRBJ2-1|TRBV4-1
CASRVGLAGVSNEQFF
TGCGCCAGCAGGGTGGGACTAGCGGGAGTTAGCAATGAGCAGTTCTTC
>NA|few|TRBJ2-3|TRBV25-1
CASSVWSDWSTDTQYF
TGTGCCAGCAGTGTTTGGTCTGACTGGAGCACAGATACGCAGTATTTT
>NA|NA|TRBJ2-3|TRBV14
CASSQDVGGTDTQYF
TGTGCCAGCAGCCAAGATGTCGGCGGAACAGATACGCAGTATTTT
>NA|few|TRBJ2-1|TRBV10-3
CAISERGLNEQFF
TGTGCCATCAGTGAGCGGGGCCTTAATGAGCAGTTCTTC
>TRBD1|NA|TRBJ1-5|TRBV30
CAWSPSRQGFNQPQHF
TGTGCCTGGAGTCCTTCACGACAGGGGTTCAATCAGCCCCAGCATTTT
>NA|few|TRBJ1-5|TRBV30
CAWSVRGQTQPQHF
TGTGCCTGGAGTGTACGGGGGCAGACTCAGCCCCAGCATTTT
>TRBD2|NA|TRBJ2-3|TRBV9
CASSVVAGGITDTQYF
TGTGCCAGCAGCGTAGTTGCGGGGGGGATCACAGATACGCAGTATTTT
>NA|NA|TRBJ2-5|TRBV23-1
CASSQSNSPRETQYF
TGCGCCAGCAGTCAATCTAACAGCCCGAGGGAGACCCAGTACTTC
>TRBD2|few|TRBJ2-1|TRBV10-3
CAIHGGSGRNNEQFF
TGTGCCATCCACGGAGGTAGCGGGAGGAACAATGAGCAGTTCTTC